The 32 T cell receptor delta chains reported below all come from one sample, sequenced in a study of in vitro expanded adult blood gammadelta T cells (dated by TCRdb to 2020 to 2021). The antigens of these receptors remain unknown. The sample's treatment or condition label, in plain terms: AbnobaViscum Pini, a non-fermented European mistletoe (Viscum album, pine host) extract drug, 1000 ug/mL. Live CD3+ TCRgammadelta+ Vgamma9+ Vdelta2+ T cells were FACS-sorted on a FACS Aria III after expansion. Before expansion, PBMC received a one-day pulse of 850 to 1,000 ug/mL AbnobaViscum P and were then washed three times. Cultures were expanded over around 13 days, and IL-2 was replenished every 3 to 4 days. The library relied on 5' RACE. Instrument used: Illumina MiSeq. TCRdb processed the public reads again with the CATT caller, after which rows with matching DNA were combined. A total of more than 300 delta-chain clones appear in this sample, 35% to 45% of them only once. The ten top clones hold about 48% of the sample.

The starting material was gamma-delta T cells from peripheral blood expanded in culture, obtained from an in vitro culture stimulated with Abnoba P. The receptors shown here come from an adult in good health.

Details on this clone: A far larger clone is only one base removed, so a read error is likely. The chain employs TRDV2 and TRDJ1; 13 bases map to TRDD3. CDR3 length equals 18 residues. Germline V lookup: CDR1 GEAIGNYY, CDR2 EKD. V trimming: 2 bases; J trimming: 1 base; junction bases outside the gene matches: 9. CDR3 sequence reads: CACDSILGDTHITDKLIF. In DNA, the CDR3 is TGTGCCTGTGACAGCATACTGGGGGATACGCATATCACCGATAAACTCATCTTT.

On this clone itself: The protein recorded in TCRdb matches a much larger clone and deviates from this DNA's translation at residue 8, suggesting a read error; the protein here is obtained by translating the DNA. This chain connects TRDV2 to TRDJ1, with a tentative D call TRDD3 (5 bases). The J gene, left out of TCRdb, was set here by checking the DNA against germline. The CDR3 loop spans 18 amino acids. The germline V and J ends were trimmed by 6 bases and 1 base, with 26 bases remaining between them. CDR1 and CDR2 from the germline V gene are GEAIGNYY and EKD. The CDR3 DNA follows: TGTGCCTGTTTACCCTTACTGGAGGATAAAAGGGTCACCGATAAACTCATCTTT. Protein sequence: CACLPLLEDKRVTDKLIF.

A remark on this clone: This sequence may be a read error, since a much larger clone differs from it by one base. The chain combines TRDV2 with TRDJ1, with 12 bases fitting TRDD3. Assignment of the J gene here rests on matching the DNA to germline, because TCRdb gives none. CDR1 GEAIGNYY and CDR2 EKD come from the germline V gene. The CDR3 runs to 15 residues. Germline trimming cut 7 bases from V and 1 base from J; bases unmatched to any gene: 6. CDR3 protein: CACLLLGDTTDKLIF. CDR3 coding DNA: TGTGCCTGCCTTCTACTGGGGGATACCACCGATAAACTCATCTTT.

Notes on this clone: This likely traces to a read error, being one base from a far larger clone. The sample carries other DNA sequences with the same CDR3. The V and J genes are TRDV2 and TRDJ1; TRDD3 matches at 12 bases. The J gene, left out of TCRdb, was set here by checking the DNA against germline. The germline gives CDR1 GEAIGNYY, CDR2 EKD. The CDR3 has 18 residues. CDR3 DNA sequence: TGTGCTTGTGACACCGTGGCTGGGGGATACGCGAGGACCGATAAACTCATCTTT. Amino acid sequence: CACDTVAGGYARTDKLIF.

This clone has more than one count but fewer than ten. This may stem from a read error, because a much larger clone lies one nucleotide away. This CDR3 is also generated by other DNA sequences in the sample. The chain uses TRDV2 and TRDJ1; D remains ambiguous. TCRdb offers no J gene call, so here the DNA was matched to germline to obtain one. Germline V lookup: CDR1 GEAIGNYY, CDR2 EKD. CDR3 length: 14 amino acids. The CDR3 sequence is CACDTLEDTDKLIF. In DNA, the CDR3 is TGTGCCTGTGACACCTTAGAGGACACAGATAAACTCATCTTT.

Worth noting for this clone: A read error is likely here: a far larger clone is one base away. J is TRDJ3 and V is TRDV2; D is possibly TRDD3 (6 bases). TCRdb supplies no J gene; here it was assigned by aligning the nucleotide sequence to germline. The CDR3 is made up of 21 amino acids. Germline values: CDR1 GEAIGNYY, CDR2 EKD. The V end was cut by 0 bases, the J end by 2 bases, with 22 bases between. The chain's CDR3 is CACDTLMGGKNTTWDTRQMFF. In DNA, the CDR3 is TGTGCCTGTGACACCCTCATGGGGGGCAAGAATACTACCTGGGACACCCGACAGATGTTTTTC.

To note about this clone: It differs at one base from a far larger clone, so likely a read error. V and J are TRDV2 and TRDJ1; possible D gene TRDD3, 6 bases. Here the J gene came from matching the DNA to germline, since TCRdb omits it. This CDR3 is 17 amino acids long. Germline loops: CDR1 GEAIGNYY, CDR2 EKD. Trimming cost V 2 bases and J 0 bases, with 18 bases left between them. The CDR3 sequence is CACDNLGNQGDTDKLIF. The DNA of the CDR3 is TGTGCCTGTGACAACCTGGGGAACCAGGGGGACACCGATAAACTCATCTTT.

This clone was counted a few times. The likely explanation is a read error, given a far larger clone one base away. Other nucleotide sequences from this sample produce the same CDR3. V usage is TRDV2 and J usage is TRDJ1; 7 bases line up with TRDD3. From germline, CDR1 is GEAIGNYY and CDR2 EKD. There are 18 residues in the CDR3. For the CDR3, the DNA is TGTGCCTGTGACTCTCTGGGGGGCCCGGCTACGACCGATGATAACCTCATCTTT. It codes for CACDSLGGPATTDDNLIF.

This clone was seen a few times. The likely explanation is a read error, given a far larger clone one base away. This rearrangement joins TRDV2 to TRDJ1, with 7 positions matching TRDD3. The CDR3 loop spans 15 amino acids. Germline values: CDR1 GEAIGNYY, CDR2 EKD. The CDR3 DNA reads TGTGCCCGTGACACCGCCGGGATACACACCGATAAACTCATCTTT. As protein: CARDTAGIHTDKLIF.

Remarks on this clone: A read error likely explains why the TCRdb protein, taken from a much larger clone, differs from this DNA's translation at residue 16; the protein shown is translated from the DNA. The V gene was left uncalled, and the J gene is TRDJ1; TRDD3 is the table's D call, not checked against the DNA. The CDR3 runs to 18 residues. CDR3 in DNA: TGTGCCTGTTTACCCTTACTGGGGGATAAAAGGGTCACCGATAAACACATCTTT. This translates into CACLPLLGDKRVTDKHIF.

CDR3 region: CACDTTGGYRLGTDKLIF. CDR3 coding DNA: TGTGCCTGTGACACAACTGGGGGATACCGGTTGGGCACCGATAAACTCATCTTT. The rearrangement links TRDV2 to TRDJ1, with TRDD3 matching over 12 bases. The CDR3 runs to 18 residues. In germline, CDR1 is GEAIGNYY, CDR2 EKD. The J segment lost 1 base and the V segment lost 1 base, leaving 9 bases of the junction unmatched.

In this sample, this clone is hyperexpanded. V is TRDV2 and J is TRDJ1, with D perhaps matching TRDD3 (6 bases). Trimming took 0 bases from V and 0 from J, leaving 13 bases between them. The CDR3 loop spans 16 amino acids. CDR1 and CDR2 from the germline V gene are GEAIGNYY and EKD. CDR3 sequence: CACDTVGATYTDKLIF. In DNA form, the CDR3 reads TGTGCCTGTGACACCGTGGGGGCTACGTACACCGATAAACTCATCTTT.

This clone turned up a few times. The CDR3: CACDTVDPVGGGTDKLIF. DNA for the CDR3: TGTGCCTGTGACACCGTAGATCCCGTAGGAGGTGGCACCGATAAACTCATCTTT. The chain joins TRDV2 to TRDJ1; no reliable D call. CDR3 size: 18 residues. The V gene lost 0 bases and the J gene lost 1 base, with 20 bases spanning the gap. The germline gives CDR1 GEAIGNYY, CDR2 EKD.

On this clone: This sequence may be a read error, since a much larger clone differs from it by one base. The V gene is TRDV2, the J gene TRDJ3, with 8 nucleotides matching TRDD3. Matching the DNA to germline supplied the J gene, which TCRdb does not give. Germline V lookup: CDR1 GEAIGNYY, CDR2 EKD. The CDR3 is 19 amino acids. Here the CDR3 DNA reads TGTGCCTGTGACACTGGGGGATCGAAGAGCTCCTGGGACACTCGACAGATGTTTTTC. Its protein is CACDTGGSKSSWDTRQMFF.

In its sample, this clone ranks as medium-sized. A much larger clone differs from this one at a single base, so this may be a read error. This CDR3 is also generated by other DNA sequences in the sample. J is TRDJ1 and V is TRDV2, with 10 nucleotides matching TRDD3. Per germline, CDR1 GEAIGNYY and CDR2 EKD. The CDR3 loop spans 17 amino acids. Here the CDR3 reads CACDTLTGGSYTDKLIF. The CDR3 DNA reads as TGTGCCTGTGACACTTTGACTGGGGGATCGTACACTGATAAACTCATCTTT.

With respect to this clone: This likely reflects a read error, since a far larger clone is one base away. The J gene is TRDJ1, the V gene TRDV2; tentative D call: TRDD3 (6 bases). The J gene, absent from TCRdb, was called here by matching the DNA to germline. The CDR3 runs 17 residues. CDR1 GEAIGNYY and CDR2 EKD come from the germline V gene. The V end lost 0 bases, the J end lost 1 base, and 17 bases lay between the germline ends. CDR3 loop: CACDTLGNQGGTDKLIF. In nucleotides, the CDR3 is TGTGCCTGTGACACCCTGGGGAACCAGGGGGGCACCGATAAACTCATCTTT.

This clone was observed a handful of times. Only one base separates this from a far larger clonotype, so it likely reflects a read error. V is TRDV2 and J is TRDJ1; 13 bases line up with TRDD3. No J segment appears in TCRdb, so it was assigned here by matching the sequence to germline. This CDR3 contains 18 residues. Germline loops: CDR1 GEAIGNYY, CDR2 EKD. J gave up 2 bases and V 0 bases, and 8 bases lay outside the gene matches. The CDR3 loop reads CACDTVTGGYARTDKLIF. CDR3 in DNA: TGTGCCTGTGACACCGTGACTGGGGGATACGCGAGGACCGATAAACTCATCTTT.

The J gene is TRDJ1, the V gene TRDV2; D not resolved. No J gene is reported in TCRdb; it was inferred here by comparing the DNA with germline. This CDR3 has 15 residues. CDR1 GEAIGNYY and CDR2 EKD come from the germline V gene. Trimming removed 0 bases at V and 0 bases at J, with 10 bases between. The CDR3 spells CACDTVSPYTDKLIF. The CDR3 DNA reads as TGTGCCTGTGACACCGTTAGCCCGTACACCGATAAACTCATCTTT.

Remarks on this clone: Only one base separates this from a far larger clonotype, so it likely reflects a read error. Other DNA sequences in this specimen translate into the identical CDR3. In DNA, the CDR3 is TGTGCCTGTGACACCTTACTGGGGGATACGACTTACACAGATAAACTCATCTTT. Its translation is CACDTLLGDTTYTDKLIF. This chain uses TRDV2 with TRDJ1, with 13 positions matching TRDD3. TCRdb does not report a J gene; here it was assigned by matching the DNA to germline references. Germline CDR1 and CDR2: GEAIGNYY and EKD. This CDR3 has 18 amino acids.

About this clone: A single base is all that separates this from a far larger clone, so a read error is likely. This chain links TRDV2 with TRDJ1, with D uncertain. Germline matching of the DNA provided the J gene here, since TCRdb leaves it blank. The CDR3 extends over 14 amino acids. Germline V gene lookup returns CDR1 GEAIGNYY and CDR2 EKD. CDR3 DNA: TGTGCCTGTGACACCTTAGAGGACACCTATAAACTCATCTTT. This sequence encodes CACDTLEDTYKLIF.

In its sample, this clone was seen a few times. A read error is the likely source, as a far larger clone sits one nucleotide away. The J gene was not called, though the V gene is TRDV2. The CDR3 loop spans 16 amino acids. CDR1 is GEAIGNYY and CDR2 is EKD in the germline V gene. The CDR3 loop reads CACDTVGNPIRDNLIF. DNA of the CDR3: TGTGCCTGTGACACCGTAGGGAACCCAATCCGCGATAACCTCATCTTT.

This clone showed up just a few times. This likely reflects a read error, since a far larger clone is one base away. This chain connects TRDV2 to TRDJ3; D remains ambiguous. The V and J ends lost 0 bases and 1 base respectively, with 12 bases between them. CDR1 is GEAIGNYY, CDR2 EKD, per germline. This CDR3 is built from 18 residues. CDR3 sequence reads: CACDTEEGISWDTRQMFF. As DNA, the CDR3 is TGTGCCTGTGACACCGAGGAGGGAATTTCCTGGGACACCCGACAGATGTTTTTC.

By frequency in the sample, this clone is medium-sized. This chain links TRDV2 with TRDJ1; 11 positions agree with TRDD3. Here the J gene came from matching the DNA to germline, since TCRdb omits it. V dropped 5 bases and J dropped 4; count of bases not matched to a gene: 11. The germline gives CDR1 GEAIGNYY, CDR2 EKD. The CDR3 runs to 16 residues. For the CDR3, the DNA is TGTGCCTGTGTCTCCCTGGGGGATACCGAGGGCGATAAACTCATCTTT. Translated, it gives CACVSLGDTEGDKLIF.

For this clone: A far larger clone is just one base off, so this is likely a read error. This chain joins TRDV2 and TRDJ1; no clear D gene. Germline matching of the DNA provided the J gene here, since TCRdb leaves it blank. V lost 0 bases and J lost 2, with 12 bases in between. The V gene's germline CDR1 is GEAIGNYY and CDR2 EKD. The CDR3 consists of 15 residues. The CDR3 region is CACDTIGSCTDKLIF. The CDR3 DNA sequence: TGTGCCTGTGACACCATCGGGTCGTGTACCGATAAACTCATCTTT.

Turning to this clone: The protein TCRdb gives is from a much larger clone and does not agree with this DNA's translation at residue 6, likely a read error; the protein shown here comes from the DNA. The chain joins TRDV2 to TRDJ1; D is unresolved. The J gene, absent from TCRdb, was called here by matching the DNA to germline. The CDR3 is made up of 16 amino acids. Per germline, CDR1 GEAIGNYY and CDR2 EKD. V lost 0 bases to trimming and J lost 4 bases, with 17 bases between them. The CDR3 coding sequence is TGTGCCTGTGACACCATAGGGAACCCAATCCGCGATAAACTCATCTTT. Its translation: CACDTIGNPIRDKLIF.

With respect to this clone: It differs at one base from a far larger clone, so likely a read error. The chain recombines TRDV2 with TRDJ1, with 8 positions matching TRDD2. TCRdb gives no J gene; it was assigned here by matching the DNA to germline. The CDR3 has 25 residues. J was trimmed by 0 bases and V by 0 bases; bases with no gene match: 32. Germline V gene lookup returns CDR1 GEAIGNYY and CDR2 EKD. CDR3 region: CACDTVCLPILGDVPAVRYTDKLIF. CDR3 sequence (DNA): TGTGCCTGTGACACCGTATGCCTTCCTATTCTTGGGGATGTCCCCGCGGTACGGTACACCGATAAACTCATCTTT.

Points on this clone: This likely stems from a read error, as it lies one base from a far larger clone. The sample carries other DNA sequences with the same CDR3. V gene TRDV2 combines with J gene TRDJ1, with D tentatively TRDD3 (5 bases). TCRdb lists no J gene, so it was determined here by aligning the DNA to germline. Per the germline V gene, CDR1 is GEAIGNYY and CDR2 is EKD. The germline V and J ends were trimmed by 0 bases and 4 bases, with 17 bases remaining between them. The CDR3 has 16 amino acids. CDR3 in amino acids: CACDTVGNPIRDKLIF. As DNA, the CDR3 is TGTGCCTGTGACACCGTAGGGAACCCAATACGCGATAAACTCATCTTT.

Regarding this clone: It is likely a read error: a sequence one base away is far more abundant. This same CDR3 is encoded by further DNA sequences in the sample. The chain employs TRDV2 and TRDJ1, with 9 nucleotides matching TRDD3. Germline V lookup: CDR1 GEAIGNYY, CDR2 EKD. CDR3 size: 16 residues. CDR3: CACDLLGEEYTDKLIF. The CDR3 DNA sequence: TGTGCCTGTGACCTACTGGGGGAGGAGTACACAGATAAACTCATCTTT.

A remark on this clone: TCRdb lists the protein of a much larger clone for this DNA, which differs at residue 5, so this is likely a read error; the protein given here is translated from the DNA itself. A J gene of TRDJ1 was called, though the V gene was not; no DNA check was done on the table's D call, TRDD3. There are 18 residues in the CDR3. The CDR3 DNA reads as TGTGCCTGTTTACTCTTACTGGGGGATAAAAGGGTCACCGATAAACTCATCTTT. It is translated as CACLLLLGDKRVTDKLIF.

In the case of this clone: TCRdb's protein, taken from a much larger clone, differs from this DNA's translation at residue 5, likely owing to a read error; the protein displayed comes from the DNA. The chain is built from TRDV2 and TRDJ3, with TRDD3 matching 12 bases. TCRdb gives no J gene; it was assigned here by matching the DNA to germline. With 2 bases clipped from V and 2 bases from J, the junction kept 6 bases outside the gene matches. There are 19 residues in the CDR3. Per the germline V gene, CDR1 is GEAIGNYY and CDR2 is EKD. CDR3 coding DNA: TGTGCCTGTGACATAACTGGGGGATACCGGACCTGGGACACCCGACAGATGTTTTTC. This gives the protein CACDITGGYRTWDTRQMFF.

About this clone: This may be a read error, as it is one base from a much larger clone. Other DNA sequences within the sample encode an identical CDR3. The V and J genes are TRDV2 and TRDJ1, with 7 bases lining up with TRDD3. This CDR3 is 17 amino acids long. Germline V lookup: CDR1 GEAIGNYY, CDR2 EKD. The CDR3 protein is CACDNLGVTSYTDKLIF. The CDR3 nucleotides read TGTGCCTGTGACAATCTGGGGGTTACATCGTACACTGATAAACTCATCTTT.

This clone was seen more than once but under ten times. Possible read error: a much larger clone is one base away. This chain joins TRDV2 and TRDJ1; 11 bases line up with TRDD3. The V segment lost 2 bases and the J segment 3 bases; nucleotides outside the gene matches: 4. CDR1 and CDR2 from the germline V gene are GEAIGNYY and EKD. CDR3 length equals 15 residues. The CDR3 sequence is CACDILGDKADKLIF. CDR3 nucleotides: TGTGCCTGTGACATACTGGGGGATAAGGCCGATAAACTCATCTTT.